This passage covers 31 T cell receptor delta chains from one sample sequenced in a study of γδ T cells in repeated Plasmodium falciparum infection. Gammadelta T cells were flow-sorted from PBMC into Vgamma9/Vdelta2+ and Vdelta2-negative populations for bulk analysis. TCRdb redid the clone calls on the multiplex PCR reads with CATT. The table lists roughly 93,000 delta-chain clones, over 0.75% of them singletons, with more than 9% in the top ten. Sequencing was done on a sample of gamma-delta T cells from blood. The receptors come from a pool of human donors (malaria-infected and uninfected, not separated).

In the case of this clone: One base separates it from a far larger clone, so it is likely a read error. This sample also contains other DNA sequences that code for the same CDR3. The genes are TRDV1 and TRDJ1; 7 nucleotides line up with TRDD3. The J gene was missing in TCRdb and was found by matching the end of the DNA to germline. With 4 bases clipped from V and 2 bases from J, the junction kept 34 bases outside the gene matches. CDR1 and CDR2 (germline): TSWWSYY, QGS. The CDR3 totals 24 residues. The CDR3 DNA reads as TGTGCTCTTGGGGCCAGATCCACGCCTTCGCTCCTGGAATGGGGGAAGGTAGGAACCGATAAACTCATCTTT. This gives the protein CALGARSTPSLLEWGKVGTDKLIF.

This clone was observed a handful of times. TCRdb has a much larger clone's protein, which differs at residue 15 from the translation of this DNA, likely because of a read error; what is shown is the protein translated from the DNA. The chain employs TRDV1 and TRDJ1; TRDD3 matches at 10 bases. No J gene is reported in TCRdb; it was inferred here by comparing the DNA with germline. Germline CDR1 is TSWWSYY and CDR2 is QGS. With 5 bases clipped from V and 6 bases from J, the junction kept 21 bases outside the gene matches. The CDR3 has 19 amino acids. The chain's CDR3 is CALGYNLRRGIRVSNKLIF. The CDR3, as DNA: TGTGCTCTTGGGTACAATCTACGGCGGGGGATACGTGTTTCCAATAAACTCATCTTT.

This clone was seen a handful of times. The TCRdb record carries a much larger clone's protein, which differs from this DNA's translation at residue 8; a read error is the likely cause, and the protein listed here is the DNA translation. The chain is built from TRDV2 and TRDJ1, with 8 bases aligning to TRDD3. The J gene, missing from TCRdb, was assigned here through DNA to germline matching. Germline CDR1 is GEAIGNYY and CDR2 is EKD. V shed 0 bases, J shed 1 base, and the junction held 21 bases outside the gene matches. The CDR3 is 21 amino acids. CDR3 nucleotide sequence: TGTGCCTGTGACACCGTTCTACGGGGGGATAAAAGGGGTCGGAGCACCGATAAACTCATCTTT. Translated: CACDTVLRGDKRGRSTDKLIF.

In this sample, this clone turned up many times. TCRdb's protein, taken from a much larger clone, differs from this DNA's translation at residue 13, likely owing to a read error; the protein displayed comes from the DNA. J gene calling gave no result, while the V gene is TRDV2. The CDR3 spans 14 residues. CDR1 is GEAIGNYY and CDR2 is EKD in the germline V gene. CDR3 DNA: TGTGCCTGTGACACCGTCTGGGAATCCGATAAACTCACCTTT. Translating it yields CACDTVWESDKLTF.

Remarks on this clone: A far larger clone is off by one base, so a read error is likely. Other DNA sequences in the same sample also yield this CDR3. The chain employs TRDV1 and TRDJ2; 9 bases fit TRDD2. The V gene's germline CDR1 is TSWWSYY and CDR2 QGS. Germline trimming cut 1 base from V and 8 bases from J; bases unmatched to any gene: 26. The length of the CDR3 is 22 residues. The CDR3 sequence: CALGEPPSYPGEGDPRSAQLFF. DNA of the CDR3: TGTGCTCTTGGGGAACCTCCTTCCTACCCCGGGGAGGGGGATCCTAGGTCGGCACAACTCTTCTTT.

This clone has a count of ten or more. The protein in TCRdb stems from a much larger clone and differs at residue 5 from this DNA's translation, likely a read error; here the protein is translated from the DNA. The CDR3 region is CACDRVGDPSRKAQLFF. The CDR3 coding sequence is TGTGCCTGTGACAGGGTGGGTGACCCAAGTAGGAAAGCACAACTCTTCTTT. V gene TRDV2 combines with J gene TRDJ2, with D uncertain. TCRdb leaves out the J gene; it was filled in here by matching the DNA to germline. This CDR3 is 17 amino acids long. Per germline, CDR1 GEAIGNYY and CDR2 EKD. V was cut by 2 bases and J by 7 bases, with 22 bases left in between.

In regard to this clone: The protein in TCRdb stems from a much larger clone and differs at residue 5 from this DNA's translation, likely a read error; here the protein is translated from the DNA. The chain has TRDV1 and TRDJ1, with 11 positions matching TRDD3. The J gene is absent in TCRdb and was assigned here via DNA matching to germline. CDR3 length: 23 amino acids. Trimming removed 4 bases from V and 2 bases from J; junction bases left unmatched: 27. Germline V CDR1 and CDR2: TSWWSYY, QGS. In nucleotides, the CDR3 is TGTGCTCTTGGGGGCCCTCACCCCTTCCGCCAACTGGGGGATAGGGAGAAAACCGATAAACTCATCTTT. This sequence encodes CALGGPHPFRQLGDREKTDKLIF.

Comments on this clone: The mismatch at residue 13 between this DNA's translation and the TCRdb protein of a much larger clone likely reflects a read error; the protein shown is translated from the DNA. The chain employs TRDV1 and TRDJ1; D is unclear. Germline V lookup: CDR1 TSWWSYY, CDR2 QGS. The CDR3 runs 19 residues. V was pared by 3 bases and J by 0 bases, with 23 bases between. The CDR3 is CALGDNKFRCSPDTDKLIF. The CDR3 DNA reads as TGTGCTCTTGGGGACAATAAATTTCGCTGTTCCCCGGACACCGATAAACTCATCTTT.

This clone was observed a handful of times. The protein given by TCRdb reflects a much larger clone and differs at residue 9 from this DNA's translation, likely from a read error; the protein shown is the DNA's translation. The chain recombines TRDV2 with TRDJ1; D not certain. The J gene, absent from TCRdb, was called here by matching the DNA to germline. Germline values: CDR1 GEAIGNYY, CDR2 EKD. Trimming took off 0 bases at V and 3 bases at J, with 10 bases between the two ends. The CDR3 runs to 14 residues. The CDR3 sequence: CACDTLTVADKLIF. In DNA form, the CDR3 reads TGTGCCTGTGACACCCTCACCGTCGCCGATAAACTCATCTTT.

This clone has more than one count but fewer than ten. Only one base separates this from a far larger clonotype, so it likely reflects a read error. This sample includes further DNA sequences coding for the same CDR3. The V and J genes are TRDV2 and TRDJ1; no clear D gene. TCRdb leaves out the J gene; it was filled in here by matching the DNA to germline. Germline-derived CDR1 and CDR2 are GEAIGNYY and EKD. This CDR3 has 14 residues. This CDR3 is CACDTGTVHRKLIF. CDR3 coding DNA: TGCGCCTGTGACACCGGGACCGTGCACAGGAAACTCATCTTT.

With respect to this clone: This probably arose from a read error, given a far larger clone one base away. Within the sample, other DNA sequences also encode this same CDR3. The V gene is TRDV2, the J gene TRDJ2; 11 positions agree with TRDD3. The J gene, missing from TCRdb, was assigned here through DNA to germline matching. V lost 1 base to trimming and J lost 2 bases; unmatched junction nucleotides: 8. The germline CDR1 and CDR2 sequences are GEAIGNYY and EKD. The CDR3 runs 18 residues. CDR3 bases: TGTGCCTGTGACACGAAGTGGGGGATACGGGGCTTGACAGCACAACTCTTCTTT. Encoded protein: CACDTKWGIRGLTAQLFF.

Of note for this clone: The translation of this DNA and the TCRdb protein of a much larger clone differ at residue 3, probably owing to a read error; the protein shown here is translated from the DNA. CDR3 amino acids: CASDTVGTGGPKYTDKLIF. The DNA for the CDR3 is TGTGCCAGTGACACCGTTGGTACTGGGGGACCAAAGTACACCGATAAACTCATCTTT. J is TRDJ1 and V is TRDV2; 9 bases are shared with TRDD3. No J gene was available from TCRdb, and it was assigned here by a germline match of the DNA. There are 19 residues in the CDR3. In germline, CDR1 is GEAIGNYY, CDR2 EKD.

This clone turned up a few times. A far larger clone is one nucleotide away, so this likely arose from a read error. Other DNA sequences in the same sample also yield this CDR3. The chain links TRDV2 to TRDJ2; 13 bases are shared with TRDD3. Germline matching of the DNA provided the J gene here, since TCRdb leaves it blank. Germline loops: CDR1 GEAIGNYY, CDR2 EKD. This CDR3 is built from 19 residues. Trimming removed 0 bases from V and 0 bases from J; junction bases left unmatched: 6. The CDR3, as DNA: TGTGCCTGTGACACCGTACTGGGGGATACGAGGGCTTTGACAGCACAACTCTTCTTT. Its translation is CACDTVLGDTRALTAQLFF.

In this sample, this clone turned up a few times. TCRdb records a much larger clone's protein for this DNA, with a difference at residue 6 that likely arises from a read error; the protein given is the translation of the DNA. The chain combines TRDV1 with TRDJ1, with 11 nucleotides matching TRDD3. CDR1 and CDR2 from the germline V gene are TSWWSYY and QGS. Unmatched junction bases numbered 18, after V lost 4 bases and J lost 2 bases. This CDR3 comprises 20 residues. The CDR3 nucleotides are TGTGCTCTTGGGGGCCTCGATTTTAGTCTACTGGGGGATAAGACCGATAAACTCATCTTT. It encodes CALGGLDFSLLGDKTDKLIF.

In regard to this clone: The protein given by TCRdb reflects a much larger clone and differs at residue 10 from this DNA's translation, likely from a read error; the protein shown is the DNA's translation. The V call is TRDV2, the J call TRDJ1; D is possibly TRDD3 (5 bases). The J gene, not given by TCRdb, was assigned here from a germline match of the nucleotide sequence. CDR1 is GEAIGNYY and CDR2 is EKD in the germline V gene. V was cut by 3 bases and J by 7 bases, with 26 bases left in between. The CDR3 length is 17 residues. The DNA of the CDR3 is TGTGCCTGTGACTCCGGCCGAAGGGGGGCCGGCATGGGTAAACTCATCTTT. This sequence encodes CACDSGRRGAGMGKLIF.

The sample holds many counts of this clone. TCRdb pairs this DNA with a much larger clone's protein that differs at residue 17, likely a read error; the protein shown was translated from the DNA. This chain uses TRDV2 with TRDJ2; 11 bases fit TRDD3. The CDR3 contains 21 residues. CDR1 GEAIGNYY and CDR2 EKD come from the germline V gene. The CDR3 nucleotides read TGTGCCTGTGACACGTTAGGTGGGGGATACGCGGTTAACGATTTGACAGTACAACTCTTCTTT. This translates into CACDTLGGGYAVNDLTVQLFF.

About this clone itself: TCRdb assigns this DNA the protein of a much larger clone, which departs from its translation at residue 11; this likely reflects a read error, and the protein shown comes from translating the DNA. The V call is TRDV2, the J call TRDJ1; D may match TRDD2 or TRDD3 (5 bases each). TCRdb gives no J gene; it was assigned here by matching the DNA to germline. Trimming removed 3 bases from V and 0 bases from J, with 43 bases in between. There are 25 residues in the CDR3. Germline CDR1 and CDR2: GEAIGNYY and EKD. CDR3: CACDYFRYTRPPEVRPLQYTDKLIF. The DNA of the CDR3 is TGTGCCTGTGACTACTTTCGATATACGCGGCCCCCAGAGGTCCGGCCCCTTCAGTACACCGATAAACTCATCTTT.

This clone was seen a few times. The likely explanation is a read error, given a far larger clone one base away. At the DNA level, this CDR3 is encoded by other sequences in the same sample as well. This chain links TRDV1 with TRDJ1; maybe TRDD3 (6 bases). The J gene, missing from TCRdb, was assigned here through DNA to germline matching. CDR1 TSWWSYY and CDR2 QGS come from the germline V gene. The V and J ends lost 3 bases and 3 bases respectively, with 29 bases between them. The CDR3 is 20 residues long. The chain's CDR3 is CALGEQRGSPRWDKADKLIF. In DNA form, the CDR3 reads TGTGCTCTTGGGGAGCAAAGGGGCTCCCCACGATGGGATAAAGCCGATAAACTCATCTTT.

Comment on this clone: The TCRdb record carries a much larger clone's protein, which differs from this DNA's translation at residue 3; a read error is the likely cause, and the protein listed here is the DNA translation. The V and J genes are TRDV1 and TRDJ1; D tentatively reads TRDD2 or TRDD3 (6 bases each). TCRdb is silent on the J gene; assignment here came from matching the DNA to germline. This CDR3 has 25 amino acids. Germline values: CDR1 TSWWSYY, CDR2 QGS. The CDR3 here is CAPGESTEQATSYPHWYMGTDKLIF. CDR3 nucleotide sequence: TGTGCTCCTGGGGAAAGTACTGAACAGGCTACGTCCTACCCTCACTGGTATATGGGCACCGATAAACTCATCTTT.

About this clone: TCRdb's entry gives the protein of a much larger clone, which mismatches this DNA's translation at residue 14, likely from a read error; the protein reported here is translated from the DNA. The rearrangement links TRDV2 to TRDJ1; TRDD3 agrees at 13 bases. Assignment of the J gene here rests on matching the DNA to germline, because TCRdb gives none. Germline V CDR1 and CDR2: GEAIGNYY, EKD. This CDR3 contains 18 residues. The chain's CDR3 is CACDKLLGDTANTNKLIF. The CDR3 region has the DNA TGTGCCTGTGACAAACTACTGGGGGATACGGCCAACACCAATAAACTCATCTTT.

This clone was found a few times. For this DNA, TCRdb reports the protein of a much larger clone, which diverges at residue 21, most likely from a read error; the protein presented here is translated directly from the DNA. No J gene call was made, and the V gene is TRDV3. The CDR3 has 22 amino acids. The germline CDR1 and CDR2 sequences are TVYSNPD and GDNSRS (reference sequence). The CDR3 nucleotides are TGTGCCTTCAATCACCTTCTTCCTCCGTCGGTACTCTCAAATATCGGAGGTTGGAGACTCACCTTT. Protein product: CAFNHLLPPSVLSNIGGWRLTF.

This clone has more than one count but fewer than ten. The protein held in TCRdb is that of a much larger clone and does not match this DNA's translation at residue 15, likely because of a read error; the protein shown is translated from the DNA. This chain uses TRDV2 with TRDJ3, with TRDD3 matching over 8 bases. The J gene was not available in TCRdb and was assigned here by matching the DNA to germline segments. The CDR3 has 18 residues. Germline V gives CDR1 GEAIGNYY, CDR2 EKD. The DNA for the CDR3 is TGTGCCTGTGTCCAACTGGGGGTAGAATCCTGGGACACCCGACGGATGTTTTTC. This gives the protein CACVQLGVESWDTRRMFF.

This clone appeared many times. This chain uses TRDV1 with TRDJ1; 7 bases fit TRDD3. No J gene was available from TCRdb, and it was assigned here by a germline match of the DNA. V lost 6 bases, J lost 0 bases, and 28 bases stayed unmatched. This CDR3 spans 22 amino acids. CDR1 TSWWSYY and CDR2 QGS come from the germline V gene. As DNA, the CDR3 is TGTGCTCTTGGATACAAGGGTAGCCTTGGGGGACCAAAGGAGTTATACACCGATAAACTCATCTTT. Protein product: CALGYKGSLGGPKELYTDKLIF.

Details on this clone: This DNA translates differently at residue 6 from the TCRdb protein, which is that of a much larger clone; a read error is likely, and the protein shown is the DNA's own translation. The chain is built from TRDV2 and TRDJ1; 8 positions agree with TRDD3. The V and J ends lost 1 base and 1 base, in that order; junction bases with no gene match: 16. The CDR3 spans 19 residues. The germline V gene encodes CDR1 GEAIGNYY and CDR2 EKD. CDR3 in amino acids: CACDTSWTGGPHPTDKLIF. As DNA, the CDR3 is TGTGCCTGTGACACTTCTTGGACTGGGGGCCCCCACCCCACCGATAAACTCATCTTT.

Details on this clone: The TCRdb protein comes from a much larger clone and disagrees with this DNA's translation at residue 4, likely due to a read error; the protein given here is derived from the DNA. V and J are TRDV2 and TRDJ1, with D maybe TRDD3 (6 bases). Germline assignment: CDR1 GEAIGNYY and CDR2 EKD. The CDR3 covers 15 residues. The CDR3 sequence is CACGTGGTGTDKLIF. The CDR3 nucleotides read TGTGCCTGTGGCACCGGGGGAACGGGCACCGATAAACTCATCTTT.

The chain links TRDV1 to TRDJ1; TRDD3 matches 10 bases. The J gene is not listed in TCRdb, so it was assigned here from a DNA match to germline. Germline trimming cut 4 bases from V and 0 bases from J; bases unmatched to any gene: 17. Germline assignment: CDR1 TSWWSYY and CDR2 QGS. The CDR3 loop spans 20 amino acids. The CDR3 bases are TGTGCTCTTGGGGTTACATCATCCTTTGGGGGATACACCCACACCGATAAACTCATCTTT. Its translation is CALGVTSSFGGYTHTDKLIF.

This clone was observed a handful of times. This is likely an artifact of a read error, given a far larger clone one base away. In the same sample, other DNA sequences code for this CDR3. The chain's CDR3 is CACDTRLRWGINYTDKLIF. The CDR3, as DNA: TGTGCCTGTGACACCCGACTGCGCTGGGGGATAAACTACACCGATAAACTCATCTTT. The rearrangement links TRDV2 to TRDJ1, with 10 bases aligning to TRDD3. TCRdb supplies no J gene; here it was assigned by aligning the nucleotide sequence to germline. Germline V gene data show CDR1 as GEAIGNYY and CDR2 as EKD. With V trimmed by 0 bases and J by 0 bases, 12 bases remained unmatched. This CDR3 has 19 amino acids.

In its sample, this clone was seen a few times. TCRdb pairs this DNA with a much larger clone's protein that differs at residue 8, likely a read error; the protein shown was translated from the DNA. The chain recombines TRDV2 with TRDJ1; D perhaps matches TRDD3 (5 bases). Assignment of the J gene here rests on matching the DNA to germline, because TCRdb gives none. V lost 0 bases and J lost 0, with 13 bases in between. The CDR3 sequence is 16 residues long. Germline V lookup: CDR1 GEAIGNYY, CDR2 EKD. The DNA for the CDR3 is TGTGCCTGTGACACCCCAGGGGAGTTGTACACCGATAAACTCATCTTT. It translates to CACDTPGELYTDKLIF.

This clone was observed a handful of times. TCRdb pairs this DNA with a much larger clone's protein that differs at residue 12, likely a read error; the protein shown was translated from the DNA. This chain links TRDV2 with TRDJ1; possibly TRDD3 for D (6 bases). The J gene was not available in TCRdb and was assigned here by matching the DNA to germline segments. Germline CDR1 is GEAIGNYY and CDR2 is EKD. The CDR3 has 17 amino acids. The V and J ends lost 3 bases and 3 bases respectively, with 22 bases between them. The CDR3 protein is CACDPVYGGPYADKLIF. CDR3 sequence (DNA): TGTGCCTGTGACCCCGTCTATGGGGGGCCCTACGCCGATAAACTCATCTTT.

This clone was found a few times. This likely came from a read error, as a far larger clone is one base away. In the same sample, other DNA sequences code for this CDR3. Written as DNA, the CDR3 is TGTGCCTGTGACCCCCCCTACTCTCCTCCAAACACCCGGCAGATGTTTTTC. It yields the protein CACDPPYSPPNTRQMFF. The chain uses TRDV2 and TRDJ3; D possibly corresponds to TRDD2 (5 bases). TCRdb lists no J gene, so it was determined here by aligning the DNA to germline. CDR3 length: 17 residues. The germline V gene has CDR1 GEAIGNYY and CDR2 EKD.

This clone was picked up a small number of times. The protein TCRdb lists belongs to a much larger clone and differs from this DNA's translation at residue 11, which points to a read error; the protein shown is made from the DNA. J is TRDJ1 and V is TRDV1; D is perhaps TRDD3 (9 bases). Per the germline V gene, CDR1 is TSWWSYY and CDR2 is QGS. This CDR3 is 22 amino acids long. Trimming stripped 3 bases from V and 10 bases from J, with 42 bases between. CDR3 amino acids: CALGDPCHLPIPWGILGESLIF. The DNA for the CDR3 is TGTGCTCTTGGGGACCCCTGCCACCTTCCTATCCCATGGGGGATATTAGGGGAGTCACTCATCTTT.